This T cell receptor (beta chain) emerged from a study of T cells in Graves' hyperthyroidism and ophthalmopathy. V lost 0 bases, J lost 5 bases, and 16 bases lay in between. The CDR3 runs 16 residues. Germline V gene lookup returns CDR1 SQVTM and CDR2 ANQGSEA. Template material for amplifying TCR beta CDR3 regions consisted of RNA transcripts. When the TCR CDR3 underwent first-round RT-PCR, the HTBI primer set was used. TCRdb re-called the multiplex PCR reads through MiXCR, storing one row per CDR3 protein. The data contain over 500,000 distinct CDR3 sequences, 15% to 20% of them seen just once; the ten biggest clones take up roughly 18%.

The sequence derives from a woman aged 18-30 years with Graves' ophthalmopathy. This rearrangement joins TRBV29-1 to TRBJ2-2; weak D call: TRBD2 (7 bases). Sample: blood. The CDR3 protein is CSVEDPSGGRTGELFF. For the CDR3, the DNA is TGCAGCGTTGAAGATCCTTCCGGGGGGCGAACCGGGGAGCTGTTTTTT.